This T cell receptor beta chain is drawn from a study of CD8 T cells in ankylosing spondylitis. The length of the CDR3 is 15 residues. Looked up from germline, CDR1 is SGHTA and CDR2 is FQGNSA. J lost 5 bases, V lost 1 base, and 5 bases had no gene match. Using quantitative 5'-RACE with molecular barcodes, the authors made TCR beta libraries. TCRdb called the 5' RACE reads again in MiXCR, with one record for every CDR3 protein. This sample yields 700,000 to 850,000 distinct CDR3 sequences, of which 12% are seen a single time; around 0.51% belongs to the top ten. This clonotype was counted many times. The target antigen is unknown. Broader study findings: A CD8+ phenotype characterized the disease-linked clones, which were relatively rare in peripheral blood. Seemingly distinctive of ankylosing spondylitis blood was a TCR beta motif formed by eight highly homologous variants. Both synovial fluid and blood in reactive arthritis had previously been reported to carry some motif variants. Reportedly, disease-linked clones are significantly enriched in ankylosing spondylitis patients' matched synovial fluid.

The sequenced sample was blood, either unsorted or a sorted T cell fraction (not recorded which). The receptor was derived from a male donor with ankylosing spondylitis. V and J are TRBV7-2 and TRBJ1-3; the match to TRBD1 covers 7 bases. For the CDR3, the DNA is TGTGCCAGCAGCTTAGGTGACAGGGAGCGAAACACCATATATTTT. Its translation: CASSLGDRERNTIYF.